This entry describes one T cell receptor (beta chain). The antigen is undetermined. This sample stems from a study of blood T cells in healthy people across ages. Study results and limitations: Diversity of TCR beta per million T cells declined in a roughly linear way with age. Samples with more naive T cells showed higher observed beta diversity.

Then a second PCR, running about 7 to 11 cycles, was carried out with a sample-barcoded 5' primer and a J-beta primer mix. TCRdb used MiXCR to reprocess the 5' RACE reads, holding one entry per CDR3 protein. The sample lists roughly 800,000 distinct CDR3 sequences; 58% were seen once. The junction had 2 bases not matched to a gene; V was cut back by 4 bases and J by 2 bases. The V gene's germline CDR1 is SGDLS and CDR2 YYNGEE. This CDR3 comprises 15 residues. Every sample yielded at least 6.5 million isolated PBMCs. The sequenced sample consisted of blood. This clonotype was sampled from a man between 25 and 39 years old in good health. The J gene is TRBJ2-3, the V gene TRBV9, with 12 bases matching TRBD2. As DNA, the CDR3 is TGTGCCAGCAGCTGGACTAGCGGGACCACAGATACGCAGTATTTT. Its protein product is CASSWTSGTTDTQYF.